One sample yielded the 24 T cell receptor beta chains listed below, sequenced in a study of T cell responses to AZD1222 COVID-19 vaccine (dated by TCRdb to about 2021). Read against the paper, the sample's time point label means: baseline before first vaccination. Libraries were prepared through the immunoSEQ multiplex PCR assay. Here the immuneACCESS table is served through TCRdb, limited to in-frame sequences with V and J called. Missing clones are a known gap in these copies; in checked studies unresolved V genes cover under half, and the rest lacks a known reason. The table for this sample lists 120,000 to 150,000 clones; 92% of them were counted only once. The ten largest clones represent about 3% of the sample. This sample comprised peripheral blood, obtained on day 0 of AZD1222 vaccination. These receptors came from an adult in good health.

The V call is TRBV6-5, the J call TRBJ2-5; the D call may be TRBD1 or TRBD2 (5 bases each). The CDR3 totals 15 residues. V was cut by 6 bases and J by 1 base, with 15 bases left in between. Germline CDR1 and CDR2: MNHEY and SVGAGI. The chain's CDR3 is CASRLGVGTQETQYF. The CDR3 nucleotides are TGTGCCAGCAGACTCGGGGTCGGGACCCAAGAGACCCAGTACTTC.

This clone has only one observation. The chain joins TRBV5-6 to TRBJ1-2; TRBD1 is a possible D gene (5 bases). The germline gives CDR1 SGHDT, CDR2 YYEEEE. This CDR3 region has 14 residues. V gave up 2 bases and J gave up 0 bases, with 8 bases separating them. This chain's CDR3 is CASSFWTTNYGYTF. CDR3 coding DNA: TGTGCCAGCAGCTTCTGGACAACTAACTATGGCTACACCTTC.

The chain links TRBV28 to TRBJ1-1; perhaps TRBD1 as D (6 bases). The CDR3 length is 11 residues. V lost 10 bases and J 5 bases, leaving 11 bases between the germline ends. The germline gives CDR1 MDHEN, CDR2 SYDVKM. The CDR3 coding sequence is TGTGCCATACAGGGTTCGACTGAAGCTTTCTTT. It is translated as CAIQGSTEAFF. Based on the CDR3 plus reference TRBV28 and TRBJ1-1, the full variable domain is DVKVTQSSRYLVKRTGEKVFLECVQDMDHENMFWYRQDPGLGLRLIYFSYDVKMKEKGDIPEGYSVSREKKERFSLILESASTNQTSMYLCAIQGSTEAFFGQGTRLTVV.

In nucleotides, the CDR3 is TGTGCCAGCAGTTCGGGGGAGAAAGCTTTCTTT. It encodes CASSSGEKAFF. This chain connects TRBV27 to TRBJ1-1, with TRBD1 as a possible D gene (5 bases). CDR1 and CDR2 (germline): MNHEY, SMNVEV (reference sequence). The CDR3 is 11 amino acids. The V gene lost 4 bases and the J gene lost 9 bases, with 9 bases spanning the gap.

The genes are TRBV25-1 and TRBJ1-2; 7 nucleotides match TRBD1. Losses at the gene ends were 4 bases for V and 4 bases for J; bases not matched to a gene: 3. CDR1 and CDR2 from the germline V gene are MGHDK and SYGVNS. This CDR3 has 13 residues. DNA for the CDR3: TGTGCCAGCAGTGGCGGGACAGTCTATGGCTACACCTTC. Its translation: CASSGGTVYGYTF.

This clone was picked up one time. The genes are TRBV20-1 and TRBJ2-3, with D possibly being TRBD1 (6 bases). CDR1 DFQATT and CDR2 SNEGSKA come from the germline V gene (reference sequence). Deletions cut 3 bases from V and 5 bases from J, with 15 bases between. This CDR3 is 14 amino acids long. In DNA form, the CDR3 reads TGCAGTGCTAGTGCTTACAGGGTTGGAGATACGCAGTATTTT. Translated, it gives CSASAYRVGDTQYF.

The chain recombines TRBV10-3 with TRBJ2-7; possibly TRBD1 for D (6 bases). The CDR3 totals 15 residues. Germline CDR1 is ENHRY and CDR2 is SYGVKD. With 5 bases removed from V and 0 bases from J, the gap between germline ends came to 14 bases. The CDR3 protein is CAISTTGKGSYEQYF. The CDR3 region has the DNA TGTGCCATCAGTACCACAGGGAAGGGCTCCTACGAGCAGTACTTC.

The rearrangement joins TRBV27 to TRBJ1-1; D remains ambiguous. The CDR3 runs to 13 residues. Trimming took 4 bases from V and 5 from J, leaving 11 bases between them. Germline V gene lookup returns CDR1 MNHEY and CDR2 SMNVEV (reference sequence). The CDR3 protein is CASSSAGRTEAFF. The CDR3 nucleotides read TGTGCCAGCAGTTCGGCAGGAAGGACTGAAGCTTTCTTT.

J is TRBJ2-1 and V is TRBV4-1; 10 bases line up with TRBD2. Germline assignment: CDR1 MGHRA and CDR2 YSYEKL. V was pared by 5 bases and J by 2 bases, with 6 bases of the junction left unmatched. The CDR3 runs to 16 residues. CDR3 amino acids: CASSMKREGTYNEQFF. As DNA, the CDR3 is TGCGCCAGCAGCATGAAGCGGGAGGGCACCTACAATGAGCAGTTCTTC.

CDR3: CASSQSSEQYF. As DNA, the CDR3 is TGTGCCAGCAGTCAATCGAGCGAGCAGTACTTC. The gene calls are TRBV27 and TRBJ2-7; D uncertain. The germline CDR1 and CDR2 sequences are MNHEY and SMNVEV (reference sequence). The CDR3 covers 11 residues. Trimming removed 5 bases from V and 6 bases from J, with 8 bases in between.

The chain uses TRBV9 and TRBJ1-2; 8 bases match TRBD1. J lost 7 bases, V lost 6 bases, and 11 bases had no gene match. The CDR3 spans 14 residues. CDR1 and CDR2 (germline): SGDLS, YYNGEE. Written as DNA, the CDR3 is TGTGCCAGCACGATCGGACAGGGCCATGGTGGCTACACCTTC. Protein: CASTIGQGHGGYTF.

This clone was counted between two and nine times. The chain combines TRBV7-3 with TRBJ1-6; D is uncertain. The V and J ends lost 1 base and 5 bases respectively, with 9 bases between them. Germline CDR1 SGHTA, CDR2 FQGTGA. This CDR3 contains 15 residues. Here the CDR3 reads CASSLMGSNNSPLHF. The DNA of the CDR3 is TGTGCCAGCAGCTTAATGGGGAGTAATAATTCACCCCTCCACTTT.

J is TRBJ2-7 and V is TRBV27, with a weak D call TRBD1 (6 bases). Deletions cut 5 bases from V and 0 bases from J, with 17 bases between. The CDR3 extends over 16 amino acids. Germline V gene data show CDR1 as MNHEY and CDR2 as SMNVEV (reference sequence). CDR3 DNA: TGTGCCAGCAGTCCTAATTCTCTGGGGGCCTCCTACGAGCAGTACTTC. Translated: CASSPNSLGASYEQYF.

The chain uses TRBV5-6 and TRBJ2-3; 12 bases line up with TRBD2. Germline CDR1 is SGHDT and CDR2 is YYEEEE. The V and J ends lost 2 bases and 6 bases, in that order; junction bases with no gene match: 1. The length of the CDR3 is 14 residues. The CDR3 coding sequence is TGTGCCAGCAGCTTACTAGCGGGAGGCGATACGCAGTATTTT. It encodes CASSLLAGGDTQYF. The whole variable domain, filled in from reference TRBV5-6 and TRBJ2-3, reads DAGVTQSPTHLIKTRGQQVTLRCSPKSGHDTVSWYQQALGQGPQFIFQYYEEEERQRGNFPDRFSGHQFPNYSSELNVNALLLGDSALYLCASSLLAGGDTQYFGPGTRLTVL.

This sequence joins TRBV30 and TRBJ1-1; weak D call: TRBD1 (5 bases). The CDR3 is 15 amino acids. Trimming shortened V by 2 bases and J by 6 bases, and 19 bases separated the two germline ends. Per the germline V gene, CDR1 is GTSNPN and CDR2 is SVGIG (reference sequence). CDR3 sequence (DNA): TGTGCCTGGAGTCCGCTGCGGGAGGGGAATGCTGAAGCTTTCTTT. Its translation: CAWSPLREGNAEAFF.

This clone occurred once. The V gene is TRBV19, the J gene TRBJ1-5; 8 nucleotides align to TRBD1. This CDR3 is built from 17 residues. J lost 4 bases, V lost 4 bases, and 12 bases had no gene match. The germline gives CDR1 LNHDA, CDR2 SQIVND (reference sequence). The CDR3 coding sequence is TGTGCCAGTAGTACCCAACAGGACAGGGCGGGGAATCAGCCCCAGCATTTT. Translation gives CASSTQQDRAGNQPQHF.

The genes are TRBV3-1 (or the pseudogene TRBV3-2) and TRBJ1-2; tentatively, D is TRBD1 (5 bases). Germline V gene data show CDR1 as LGHDT and CDR2 as YNNKEL (reference sequence). This CDR3 spans 14 amino acids. V shed 4 bases and J shed 4 bases, with 13 bases lying between them. The DNA of the CDR3 is TGTGCCAGCAGCCCTACCCGGACATTCTATGGCTACACCTTC. Amino acids: CASSPTRTFYGYTF.

This rearrangement joins TRBV3-1 (or the pseudogene TRBV3-2) to TRBJ1-5; unclear D gene. From germline, CDR1 is LGHDT and CDR2 YNNKEL (reference sequence). The CDR3 is 12 residues long. V lost 6 bases to trimming and J lost 11 bases, with 14 bases between them. CDR3 in DNA: TGTGCCAGCAGGGGCCCAGGTGAGTCCCAGCATTTT. This gives the protein CASRGPGESQHF.

This clone was detected a few times. V is TRBV6-6 and J is TRBJ2-3; maybe TRBD1 (5 bases). V lost 2 bases to trimming and J lost 1 base, with 13 bases between them. CDR3 length equals 16 residues. Germline V lookup: CDR1 MNHNY, CDR2 SVGAGI (reference sequence). The CDR3 region has the DNA TGTGCCAGCAGTTACGGATCGGACATACGCACAGATACGCAGTATTTT. This encodes CASSYGSDIRTDTQYF.

This chain joins TRBV18 and TRBJ1-2; no clear D. Germline CDR1 KGHSH, CDR2 LQKENI. V dropped 2 bases and J dropped 8 bases, with 6 bases sitting between them. This CDR3 is built from 11 residues. This chain's CDR3 is CASSPVTGYTF. As DNA, the CDR3 is TGTGCCAGCTCACCAGTCACCGGCTACACCTTC.

The chain joins TRBV11-3 to TRBJ1-1; possibly TRBD1 for D (6 bases). V was cut by 5 bases and J by 3 bases, with 10 bases left in between. Germline CDR1 and CDR2: SGHNT and YENEEA. This CDR3 contains 13 residues. The CDR3 is CASSDRTDTEAFF. The CDR3 DNA follows: TGTGCCAGCAGCGATAGGACAGACACTGAAGCTTTCTTT.

The chain is built from TRBV5-1 and TRBJ1-4, with a tentative D call TRBD1 (5 bases). The CDR3 is 14 amino acids. Trimming removed 0 bases at V and 5 bases at J, with 8 bases between. CDR1 and CDR2 from the germline V gene are SGHRS and YFSETQ. The DNA of the CDR3 is TGCGCCAGCAGCTTGGGACAGAGGAATGAAAAACTGTTTTTT. Translation: CASSLGQRNEKLFF.

Here the CDR3 reads CSVGDPGTGLGETQYF. DNA for the CDR3: TGCAGCGTTGGGGATCCCGGGACGGGGCTGGGAGAGACCCAGTACTTC. V is TRBV29-1 and J is TRBJ2-5; D tentatively reads TRBD1 or TRBD2 (5 bases each). In germline, CDR1 is SQVTM, CDR2 ANQGSEA. The CDR3 runs 16 residues. V was trimmed by 4 bases and J by 4 bases, leaving 22 bases between them.

The genes are TRBV25-1 and TRBJ1-1, with 9 bases identical to TRBD1. This CDR3 has 18 amino acids. Looked up from germline, CDR1 is MGHDK and CDR2 is SYGVNS. Unmatched junction bases numbered 9, after V lost 1 base and J lost 0 bases. This CDR3 is CASSESRQGVRMNTEAFF. DNA of the CDR3: TGTGCCAGCAGTGAATCTCGACAGGGGGTTCGCATGAACACTGAAGCTTTCTTT.